This TCR beta chain was identified in a study of blood T cell repertoires in COVID-19. Across the whole study: Italy, Spain and the United States were the sources of the convalescent and acute COVID-19 samples. PBMCs, B-cell-depleted T cells, or T cells were the source of the cDNA or gDNA that made up the material.

In the authors' workflow: Reference gene primers were amplified, and this amplification served to estimate nucleated cell counts. Method: immunoSEQ multiplex PCR; TCRdb's copy keeps in-frame clones and lacks some. For V, J and clone size, that table is used; D and trimming come from the DNA. The sample has more than 95,000 clones, roughly 82% seen once; the top ten hold around 12%. Material for sequencing was peripheral blood. This clonotype originated in a human donor in a cohort sampled during active COVID-19.

DNA of the CDR3: TGTGCCAGCAGCCCCGGGACTAGCGGGGGGGTTAGGGAGACCCAGTACTTC. Its protein product is CASSPGTSGGVRETQYF. The chain joins TRBV7-2 to TRBJ2-5, with 16 positions matching TRBD2. This CDR3 has 17 amino acids. Germline values: CDR1 SGHTA, CDR2 FQGNSA. Losses at the gene ends were 5 bases for V and 5 bases for J; bases not matched to a gene: 8.